This TCR beta chain was captured in a study of T cell responses to AZD1222 COVID-19 vaccine. The CDR3 sequence is 13 residues long. In germline, CDR1 is MNHEY, CDR2 SVGAGI. V was clipped by 6 bases and J by 7 bases, with 15 bases between them. TCRdb keeps only in-frame clones here, not all; method: immunoSEQ multiplex PCR. Among some 100,000 clones listed, 70% to 90% were seen once. The clonotype comes from an adult in good health. The material was peripheral blood, obtained on day 0 of AZD1222 vaccination. The rearrangement uses TRBV6-5 and TRBJ1-2, with a weak D call TRBD1 (6 bases). The CDR3, as DNA: TGTGCCAGCAGCAGGGGCTGGGACGGTGGCTACACCTTC. Protein sequence: CASSRGWDGGYTF.